This is a list of T cell receptor beta chains from one sample in a study of blood T cell repertoires in COVID-19. Only in-frame clones appear in the TCRdb table, and some are missing; sequencing was by immunoSEQ multiplex PCR. Of about 52,000 clones listed, under 85% are singletons. Sequencing was performed on peripheral blood. All receptors come from a man between 65 and 85 years old with active COVID-19. Both conserved end residues are part of each CDR3. The D gene is left open where the match is weak. The listing skips clone size in some rows; elsewhere it reads once, few, many or a size class.

d_call j_call v_call clone_size cdr3_aa cdr3_nt
- TRBJ1-5 TRBV19 - CASRLGYSGNQPQHF TGTGCCAGTCGATTGGGATATAGCGGCAATCAGCCCCAGCATTTT
- TRBJ2-5 TRBV19 once CASSKGDTGLMTQYF TGTGCCAGTAGTAAAGGGGACACAGGGTTAATGACCCAGTACTTC
TRBD1 TRBJ2-2 TRBV6-5 - CASLPGQYTGELFF TGTGCCAGTCTGCCGGGACAGTACACCGGGGAGCTGTTTTTT
- TRBJ2-3 TRBV6-5 - CASSRTLDTQYF TGTGCCAGCAGTCGGACTCTCGATACGCAGTATTTT
- TRBJ2-5 TRBV5-4 - CASKDGGAETQYF TGTGCCAGCAAGGATGGGGGGGCAGAGACCCAGTACTTC
- TRBJ1-6 TRBV6-4 - CASSDPRGEDSPLHF TGTGCCAGCAGTGACCCCCGGGGGGAAGATTCACCCCTCCACTTT
TRBD1 TRBJ1-1 TRBV5-1 - CASSPGQGARTEAFF TGCGCCAGCAGCCCGGGACAGGGGGCAAGGACTGAAGCTTTCTTT
- TRBJ1-1 TRBV9 - CASSVVGQNTEAFF TGTGCCAGCAGCGTAGTGGGACAGAACACTGAAGCTTTCTTT
- TRBJ1-1 TRBV19 - CASSTITGSTEAFF TGTGCCAGTAGTACCATAACAGGGAGCACTGAAGCTTTCTTT
- TRBJ1-1 TRBV27 once CASSLGRNTEAFF TGTGCCAGCAGTTTAGGGAGGAACACTGAAGCTTTCTTT
TRBD2 TRBJ2-1 TRBV20-1 - CSASSGGEGLYNINEQFF TGCAGTGCTAGTAGTGGGGGGGAGGGACTCTACAATATCAATGAGCAGTTCTTC
- TRBJ1-2 TRBV5-5 - CASSFSGEDGYGYTF TGTGCCAGCAGCTTTTCGGGAGAAGATGGATATGGCTACACCTTC
TRBD1 TRBJ1-5 TRBV18 - CASSLTGSEPQHF TGTGCCAGCTCGCTGACAGGGTCGGAGCCCCAGCATTTT
- TRBJ2-7 TRBV5-4 - CASSSRGGTQYEQYF TGTGCCAGCAGCTCGCGGGGCGGTACCCAGTACGAGCAGTACTTC
- TRBJ2-5 TRBV11-2 - CASSLVGASGEPQETQYF TGTGCCAGCAGCTTAGTTGGTGCGTCAGGGGAACCCCAAGAGACCCAGTACTTC
- TRBJ2-1 TRBV5-1 - CASSSSGDNEQFF TGCGCCAGCAGCTCATCGGGGGACAATGAGCAGTTCTTC
- TRBJ1-5 TRBV7-2 once CASSLGGGGNQPQHF TGTGCCAGCAGCTTAGGGGGGGGAGGCAATCAGCCCCAGCATTTT
- TRBJ1-4 TRBV2 - CASSEAPGHPEKLFF TGTGCCAGCAGTGAAGCCCCCGGTCATCCAGAAAAACTGTTTTTT
TRBD2 TRBJ2-2 TRBV7-6 few CASSLPSGGSGELFF TGTGCCAGCAGCTTACCTAGCGGGGGATCCGGGGAGCTGTTTTTT
- TRBJ1-5 TRBV6-2/TRBV6-3 - CASSGRPAEGVRNQPQHF TGTGCCAGCAGTGGTAGACCGGCCGAAGGGGTTCGCAATCAGCCCCAGCATTTT
- TRBJ2-1 TRBV9 once CASSPAGNEQFF TGTGCCAGCAGCCCCGCCGGCAATGAGCAGTTCTTC
- TRBJ1-6 TRBV27 - CASSLLAPNNSPLHF TGTGCCAGCAGTTTATTGGCACCCAACAATTCACCCCTCCACTTT
TRBD1 TRBJ1-2 TRBV7-9 - CASRKDREVFRDGYTF TGTGCCAGCAGAAAAGACAGGGAAGTTTTTCGAGATGGCTACACCTTC
- TRBJ2-7 TRBV12-3/TRBV12-4 - CASSFMRYEQYF TGTGCCAGCAGTTTTATGAGATACGAGCAGTACTTC